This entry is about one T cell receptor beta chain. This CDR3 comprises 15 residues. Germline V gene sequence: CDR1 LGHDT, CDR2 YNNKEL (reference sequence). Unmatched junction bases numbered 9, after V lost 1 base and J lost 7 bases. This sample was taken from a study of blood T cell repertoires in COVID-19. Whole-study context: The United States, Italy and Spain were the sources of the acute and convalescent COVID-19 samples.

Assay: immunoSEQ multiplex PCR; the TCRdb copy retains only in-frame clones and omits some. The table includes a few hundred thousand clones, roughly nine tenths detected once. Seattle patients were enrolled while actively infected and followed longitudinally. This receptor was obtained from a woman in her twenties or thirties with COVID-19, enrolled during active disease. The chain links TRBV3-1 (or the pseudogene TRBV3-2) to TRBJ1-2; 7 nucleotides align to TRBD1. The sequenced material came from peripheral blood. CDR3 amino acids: CASSQAGARGVGYTF. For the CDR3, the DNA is TGTGCCAGCAGCCAAGCCGGTGCCAGGGGGGTTGGCTACACCTTC.